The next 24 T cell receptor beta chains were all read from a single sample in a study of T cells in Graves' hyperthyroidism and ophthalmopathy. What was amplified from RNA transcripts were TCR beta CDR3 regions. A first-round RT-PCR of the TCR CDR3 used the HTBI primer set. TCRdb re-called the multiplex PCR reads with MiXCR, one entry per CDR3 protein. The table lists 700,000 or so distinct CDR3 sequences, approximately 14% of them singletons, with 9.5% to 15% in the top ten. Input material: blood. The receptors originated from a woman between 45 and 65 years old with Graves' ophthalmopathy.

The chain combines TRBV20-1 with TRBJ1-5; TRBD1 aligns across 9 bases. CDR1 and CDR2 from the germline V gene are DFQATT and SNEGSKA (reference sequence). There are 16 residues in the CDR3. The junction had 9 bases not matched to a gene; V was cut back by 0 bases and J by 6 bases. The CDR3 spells CSARDRLQGALQPQHF. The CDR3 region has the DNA TGCAGTGCTAGAGATCGGTTACAGGGGGCTCTTCAGCCCCAGCATTTT.

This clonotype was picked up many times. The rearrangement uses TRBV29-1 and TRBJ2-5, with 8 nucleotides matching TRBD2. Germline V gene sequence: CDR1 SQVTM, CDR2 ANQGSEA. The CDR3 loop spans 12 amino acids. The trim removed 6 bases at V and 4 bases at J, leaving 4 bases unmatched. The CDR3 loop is CSVGLGLETQYF. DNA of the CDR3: TGCAGCGTGGGACTAGGGTTAGAGACCCAGTACTTC.

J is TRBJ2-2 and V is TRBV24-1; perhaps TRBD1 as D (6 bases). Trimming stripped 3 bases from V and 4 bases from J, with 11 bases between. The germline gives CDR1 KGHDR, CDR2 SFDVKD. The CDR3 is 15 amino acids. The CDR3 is CATSDTRTATGELFF. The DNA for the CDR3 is TGTGCCACCAGTGATACACGGACAGCCACCGGGGAGCTGTTTTTT.

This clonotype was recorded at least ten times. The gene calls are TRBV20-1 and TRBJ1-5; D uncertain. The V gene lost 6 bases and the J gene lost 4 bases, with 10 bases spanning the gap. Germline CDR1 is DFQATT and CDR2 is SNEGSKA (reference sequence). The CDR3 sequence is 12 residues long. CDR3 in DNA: TGCAGTGCCGACCGGGGTAATCAGCCCCAGCATTTT. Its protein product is CSADRGNQPQHF.

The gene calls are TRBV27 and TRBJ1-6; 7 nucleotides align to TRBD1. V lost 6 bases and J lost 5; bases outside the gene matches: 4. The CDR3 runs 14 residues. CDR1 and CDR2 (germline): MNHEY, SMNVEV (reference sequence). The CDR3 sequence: CASSDTGDNSPLHF. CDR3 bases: TGTGCCAGCAGCGATACAGGGGATAATTCACCCCTCCACTTT.

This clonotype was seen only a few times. CDR3 protein: CASSQDSWPGGNGYTF. CDR3 sequence (DNA): TGTGCCAGCAGCCAAGATTCCTGGCCGGGGGGTAATGGCTACACCTTC. This chain connects TRBV14 to TRBJ1-2, with D perhaps TRBD1 (5 bases). CDR1 is SGHDN, CDR2 FVKESK, per germline. CDR3 size: 16 residues. Trimming cost V 0 bases and J 6 bases, with 17 bases left between them.

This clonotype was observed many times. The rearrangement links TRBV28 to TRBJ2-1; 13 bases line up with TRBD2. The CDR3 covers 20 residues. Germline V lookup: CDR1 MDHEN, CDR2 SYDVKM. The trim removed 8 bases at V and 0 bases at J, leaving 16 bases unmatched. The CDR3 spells CASFPGLAGLVDGSYNEQFF. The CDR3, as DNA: TGTGCCAGCTTTCCGGGACTAGCGGGATTAGTTGACGGCTCCTACAATGAGCAGTTCTTC.

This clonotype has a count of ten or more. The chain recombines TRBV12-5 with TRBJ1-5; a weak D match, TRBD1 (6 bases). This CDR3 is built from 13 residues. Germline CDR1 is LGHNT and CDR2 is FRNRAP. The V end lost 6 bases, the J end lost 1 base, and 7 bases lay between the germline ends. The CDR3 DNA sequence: TGTGCTAGTGGGGACAGAAGCAATCAGCCCCAGCATTTT. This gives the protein CASGDRSNQPQHF.

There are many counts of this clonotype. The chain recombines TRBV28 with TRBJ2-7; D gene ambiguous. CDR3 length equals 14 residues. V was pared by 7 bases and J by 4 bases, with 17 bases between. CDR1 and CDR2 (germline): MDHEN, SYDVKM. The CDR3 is CASTARAEEYEQYF. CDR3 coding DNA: TGTGCCAGCACCGCAAGGGCGGAAGAGTACGAGCAGTACTTC.

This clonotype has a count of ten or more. The CDR3 sequence is CASSQQQGDDSNQPQHF. The CDR3 bases are TGTGCCAGCAGCCAACAACAGGGTGACGATAGCAATCAGCCCCAGCATTTT. V is TRBV7-2 and J is TRBJ1-5; TRBD1 might be the D (6 bases). There are 17 residues in the CDR3. Germline lookup yields CDR1 SGHTA and CDR2 FQGNSA. The V end lost 5 bases, the J end lost 0 bases, and 17 bases lay between the germline ends.

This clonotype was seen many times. The CDR3 DNA reads as TGTGCCAGCAGCTTAGTTGGGGGAAAGAACACTGAAGCTTTCTTT. Protein: CASSLVGGKNTEAFF. The V and J genes are TRBV7-9 and TRBJ1-1; a possible D gene is TRBD1 (5 bases). Germline values: CDR1 SEHNR, CDR2 FQNEAQ (reference sequence). The CDR3 covers 15 residues. The germline V and J ends were trimmed by 1 base and 1 base, with 10 bases remaining between them.

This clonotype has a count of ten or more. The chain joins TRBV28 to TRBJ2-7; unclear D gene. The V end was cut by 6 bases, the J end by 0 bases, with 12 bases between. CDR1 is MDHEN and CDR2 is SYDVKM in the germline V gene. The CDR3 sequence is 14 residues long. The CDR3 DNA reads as TGTGCCAGCAGCTTAGACGTGAGCTCCTACGAGCAGTACTTC. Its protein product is CASSLDVSSYEQYF.

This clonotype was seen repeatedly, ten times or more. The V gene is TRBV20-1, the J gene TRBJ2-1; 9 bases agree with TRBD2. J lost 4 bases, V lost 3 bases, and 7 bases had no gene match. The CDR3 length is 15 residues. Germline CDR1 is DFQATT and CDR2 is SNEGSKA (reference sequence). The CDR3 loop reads CSARSRTSAYNEQFF. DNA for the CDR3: TGCAGTGCTAGGTCGCGGACTAGCGCATACAATGAGCAGTTCTTC.

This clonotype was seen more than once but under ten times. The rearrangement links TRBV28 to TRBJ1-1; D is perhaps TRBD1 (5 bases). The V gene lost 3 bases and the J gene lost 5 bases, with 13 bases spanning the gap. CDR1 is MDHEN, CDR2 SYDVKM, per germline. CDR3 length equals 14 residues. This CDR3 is CASSFRQRRTEAFF. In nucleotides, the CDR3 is TGTGCCAGCAGTTTCCGACAGAGGCGGACTGAAGCTTTCTTT.

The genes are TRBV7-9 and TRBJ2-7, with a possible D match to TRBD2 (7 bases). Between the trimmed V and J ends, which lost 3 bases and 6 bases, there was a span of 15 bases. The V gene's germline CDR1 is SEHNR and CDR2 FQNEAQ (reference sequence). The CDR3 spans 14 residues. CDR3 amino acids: CASSFGGARIEQYF. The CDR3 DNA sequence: TGTGCCAGCAGCTTTGGGGGGGCTAGGATCGAGCAGTACTTC.

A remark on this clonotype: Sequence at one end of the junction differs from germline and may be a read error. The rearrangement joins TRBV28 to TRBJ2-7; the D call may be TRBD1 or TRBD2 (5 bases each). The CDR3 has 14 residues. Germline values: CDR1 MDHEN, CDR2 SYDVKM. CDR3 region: CASILQRGVGEQYF. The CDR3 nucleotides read TGTGCCAGCATTTTACAAAGGGGAGTGGGCGAGCAGTACTTC. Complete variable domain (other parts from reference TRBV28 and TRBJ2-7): DVKVTQSSRYLVKRTGEKVFLECVQDMDHENMFWYRQDPGLGLRLIYFSYDVKMKEKGDIPEGYSVSREKKERFSLILESASTNQTSMYLCASILQRGVGEQYFGPGTRLTVT.

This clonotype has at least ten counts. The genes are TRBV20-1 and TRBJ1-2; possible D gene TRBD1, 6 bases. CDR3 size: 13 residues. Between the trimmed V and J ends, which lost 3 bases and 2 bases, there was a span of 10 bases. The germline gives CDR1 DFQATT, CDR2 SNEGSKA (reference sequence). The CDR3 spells CSASDGGNYGYTF. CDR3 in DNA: TGCAGTGCTAGTGACGGGGGCAACTATGGCTACACCTTC.

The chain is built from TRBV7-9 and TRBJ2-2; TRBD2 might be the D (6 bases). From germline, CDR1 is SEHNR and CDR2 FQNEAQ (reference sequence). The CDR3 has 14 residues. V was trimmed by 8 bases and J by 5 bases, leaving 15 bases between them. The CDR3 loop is CASLGGMRTGELFF. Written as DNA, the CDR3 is TGTGCCAGCCTAGGCGGGATGCGGACCGGGGAGCTGTTTTTT.

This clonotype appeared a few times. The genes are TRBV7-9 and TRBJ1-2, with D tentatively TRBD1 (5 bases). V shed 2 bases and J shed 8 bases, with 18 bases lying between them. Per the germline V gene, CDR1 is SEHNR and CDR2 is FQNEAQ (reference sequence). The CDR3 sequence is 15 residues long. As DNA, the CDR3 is TGTGCCAGCAGCTTATATACAGGTCAAAACGGGGGCTACACCTTC. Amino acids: CASSLYTGQNGGYTF.

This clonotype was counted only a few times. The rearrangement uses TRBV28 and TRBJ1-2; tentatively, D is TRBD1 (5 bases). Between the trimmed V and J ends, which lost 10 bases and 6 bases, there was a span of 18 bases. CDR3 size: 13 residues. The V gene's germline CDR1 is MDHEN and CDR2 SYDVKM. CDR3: CAIRDSSSHGYTF. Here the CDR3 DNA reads TGTGCCATTCGGGACTCCTCCTCGCATGGCTACACCTTC.

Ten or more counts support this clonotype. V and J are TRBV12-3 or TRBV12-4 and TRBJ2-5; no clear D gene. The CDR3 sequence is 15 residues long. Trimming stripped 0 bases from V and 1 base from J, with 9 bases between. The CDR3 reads CASSLALRSQETQYF. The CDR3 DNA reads TGTGCCAGCAGTTTAGCGCTCAGAAGCCAAGAGACCCAGTACTTC.

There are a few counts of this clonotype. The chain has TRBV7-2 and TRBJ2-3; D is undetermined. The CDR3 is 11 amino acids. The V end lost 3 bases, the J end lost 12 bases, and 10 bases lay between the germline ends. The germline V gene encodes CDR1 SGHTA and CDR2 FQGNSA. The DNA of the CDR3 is TGTGCCAGCAGCTTCAAACGCCACCAGTATTTT. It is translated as CASSFKRHQYF. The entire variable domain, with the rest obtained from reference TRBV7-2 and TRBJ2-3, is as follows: GAGVSQSPSNKVTEKGKDVELRCDPISGHTALYWYRQSLGQGLEFLIYFQGNSAPDKSGLPSDRFSAERTGGSVSTLTIQRTQQEDSAVYLCASSFKRHQYFGPGTRLTVL.

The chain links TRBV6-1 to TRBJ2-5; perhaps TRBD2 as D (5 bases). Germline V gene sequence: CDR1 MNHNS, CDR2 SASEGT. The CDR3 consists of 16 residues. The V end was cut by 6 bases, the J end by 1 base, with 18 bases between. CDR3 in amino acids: CASSLGLVARQETQYF. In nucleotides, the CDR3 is TGTGCCAGCAGCCTAGGTCTTGTAGCGCGCCAAGAGACCCAGTACTTC.

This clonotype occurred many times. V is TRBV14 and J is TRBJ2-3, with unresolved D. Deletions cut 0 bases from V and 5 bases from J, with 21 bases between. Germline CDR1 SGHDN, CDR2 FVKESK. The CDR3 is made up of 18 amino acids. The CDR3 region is CASSQEGGGVTLRDTQYF. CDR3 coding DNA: TGTGCCAGCAGCCAAGAGGGCGGCGGAGTCACTTTACGAGATACGCAGTATTTT.